This TCR beta chain was obtained from a study of long-term antiretroviral therapy in people with HIV. The assay used was immunoSEQ (version v3.0), run at survey level. TCRdb keeps only in-frame clones here, not all; method: immunoSEQ multiplex PCR. The data contain about 18,000 clones, 91% of them singletons. CDR3 length: 15 residues. The junction had 9 bases not matched to a gene; V was cut back by 5 bases and J by 4 bases. The V gene's germline CDR1 is SEHNR and CDR2 FQNEAQ (reference sequence). Every specimen provided roughly 1-10 million cryopreserved PBMC before DNA extraction took place. Findings of the study overall: All time points showed a repertoire dominated by clones expanded before ART. Specimen acquisition occurred between 2004 and 2017, potentially under older ART regimens.

Turning to this clone: Its specificity is unknown.

The V and J genes are TRBV7-9 and TRBJ1-1, with 8 bases aligning to TRBD1. The input for sequencing was unsorted PBMCs, taken 3 years after starting antiretroviral therapy. This sequence was found in a man between 45 and 60 years old with HIV. The CDR3 sequence is CASSPRTGLSTEAFF. CDR3 DNA sequence: TGTGCCAGCAGCCCTAGGACAGGGCTCTCCACTGAAGCTTTCTTT.